This record looks at one T cell receptor (beta chain) sequence and its context. This table comes from immunoSEQ multiplex PCR, and its TCRdb copy is limited to in-frame clones, with some not included. Of about 96,000 clones in the sample, 90% are singletons; the top ten hold 1.5% to 2%. These data originate in a study of OX40 agonist ivuxolimab in advanced cancers. Across the study: Every 2 weeks, patients got intravenous ivuxolimab at one of six dose levels (0.01-10 mg/kg). Antecedent anti-PD-1, anti-PD-L1 or anti-CTLA-4 therapy was permissible, with approximately 44% having received some.

The germline gives CDR1 KGHSH, CDR2 LQKENI. V lost 11 bases and J lost 0, with 13 bases in between. The CDR3 runs to 14 residues. V and J are TRBV18 and TRBJ2-2; D unclear. This TCR was recovered from an adult with an advanced solid tumor such as melanoma, head and neck, liver or kidney cancer. The input for sequencing was CD4+ or CD8+ T cells sorted from blood, taken in a trial of the OX40 agonist ivuxolimab. This chain's CDR3 is CAYPDGSNTGELFF. The CDR3 DNA follows: TGTGCCTACCCCGACGGGTCGAACACCGGGGAGCTGTTTTTT.